The clone carrying this T cell receptor beta chain is categorized as medium-sized. Antigen specificity is unknown. This record belongs to a study of circulating CD8 cells and anti-PD-1 response in melanoma. Study summary: Responders had complete or partial responses; non-responders had stable or progressive disease. Study observations and caveats: PD-1 and DPOS subsets showed similar, higher clonality than DNEG. A small cohort with few responders supplied the baseline and M1 comparisons.

Using approximately 14 ng of total RNA, TCR libraries were made with the QIAseq Immune Repertoire TCR panel. TCRdb re-called the reads with MiXCR, one entry per CDR3 protein. The sample contains over 450 distinct CDR3 sequences, about 12% of which appear only once. Four subsets defined by PD-1 and/or TIGIT were sorted from live CD3+CD8+TCRalphabeta+ cells. The trim removed 0 bases at V and 6 bases at J, leaving 5 bases unmatched. This CDR3 spans 14 amino acids. From germline, CDR1 is SQVTM and CDR2 ANQGSEA. This chain joins TRBV29-1 and TRBJ2-7, with TRBD1 matching over 10 bases. The material sequenced was CD8+ T cells from PBMCs, taken at baseline or after one month of anti-PD-1 therapy (not recorded which). The clonotype comes from a human donor with melanoma. CDR3: CSVEEGTGVLEQYF. The CDR3 region has the DNA TGCAGCGTTGAAGAAGGGACAGGGGTGCTCGAGCAGTACTTC.